A single sample gave rise to the 23 T cell receptor beta chains below, sequenced in a study of blood T cell repertoires in COVID-19. Sequencing was performed with immunoSEQ multiplex PCR; in TCRdb, only in-frame clones are kept and a portion is missing. The table shows 250,000 to 350,000 clones, with about nine tenths occurring only once. The specimen sequenced was peripheral blood. The receptor source for this set is a young woman with COVID-19, enrolled during active disease.

This clone was counted a single time. The gene calls are TRBV10-1 and TRBJ2-2, with TRBD2 matching 10 bases. The V segment lost 4 bases and the J segment 0 bases; nucleotides outside the gene matches: 8. Germline V CDR1 and CDR2: WNHNN, SYGVQD (reference sequence). There are 18 residues in the CDR3. The CDR3 protein is CASSGSGRAGANTGELFF. CDR3 sequence (DNA): TGCGCCAGCAGTGGAAGCGGGAGGGCCGGGGCGAACACCGGGGAGCTGTTTTTT.

This chain uses TRBV7-9 with TRBJ1-1; D ambiguous. Germline values: CDR1 SEHNR, CDR2 FQNEAQ (reference sequence). Trimming removed 5 bases from V and 2 bases from J, with 15 bases in between. The CDR3 extends over 15 amino acids. Written as DNA, the CDR3 is TGTGCCAGCAGCCCATACGCGGGGATAAACACTGAAGCTTTCTTT. As protein: CASSPYAGINTEAFF. The whole variable domain, remainder taken from reference TRBV7-9 and TRBJ1-1, is DTGVSQNPRHKITKRGQNVTFRCDPISEHNRLYWYRQTLGQGPEFLTYFQNEAQLEKSRLLSDRFSAERPKGSFSTLEIQRTEQGDSAMYLCASSPYAGINTEAFFGQGTRLTVV.

This clone was seen a handful of times. This chain uses TRBV19 with TRBJ1-1, with 7 bases matching TRBD1. The germline V gene has CDR1 LNHDA and CDR2 SQIVND (reference sequence). This CDR3 has 15 residues. V lost 5 bases and J lost 3; bases outside the gene matches: 9. The CDR3 DNA reads TGTGCCAGTAGTTCCCACAGGGGTGAGTACACTGAAGCTTTCTTT. It translates to CASSSHRGEYTEAFF.

This chain uses TRBV7-2 with TRBJ2-5, with 10 bases that match TRBD1. The CDR3 is 15 amino acids. Germline CDR1 is SGHTA and CDR2 is FQGNSA. After removal of 4 bases from V and 5 bases from J, the junction contained 7 bases not matched to a gene. CDR3 coding DNA: TGTGCCAGCAGCTCAGACAGGGGGCCCTGGGAGACCCAGTACTTC. Amino acids: CASSSDRGPWETQYF.

This chain links TRBV18 with TRBJ1-2; 8 nucleotides match TRBD1. The V gene end was trimmed by 10 bases and the J gene end by 7 bases; junction bases not matched to a gene: 11. CDR1 and CDR2 (germline): KGHSH, LQKENI. This CDR3 has 13 amino acids. CDR3: CATQPGGASGYTF. In DNA, the CDR3 is TGTGCCACCCAACCAGGGGGCGCTTCTGGCTACACCTTC.

The chain joins TRBV5-4 to TRBJ1-6; 7 positions match TRBD1. The CDR3 extends over 16 amino acids. The germline V gene encodes CDR1 SGHNT and CDR2 YYREEE (reference sequence). V was pared by 0 bases and J by 14 bases, with 14 bases of the junction left unmatched. In DNA form, the CDR3 reads TGTGCCAGCAGCTTGGCCACGACAGGGAGCTTTGGGGCCCTCCACTTT. This translates into CASSLATTGSFGALHF.

The chain couples TRBV6-1 to TRBJ2-1; D might be TRBD2 (5 bases). The CDR3 runs to 18 residues. The germline CDR1 and CDR2 sequences are MNHNS and SASEGT. V shed 0 bases and J shed 2 bases, with 17 bases lying between them. The CDR3: CASSEAGGILSAYNEQFF. CDR3 nucleotides: TGTGCCAGCAGTGAAGCTGGTGGGATTCTTAGCGCCTACAATGAGCAGTTCTTC.

This chain uses TRBV5-1 with TRBJ2-5; the D gene is possibly TRBD2 (5 bases). The CDR3 runs to 15 residues. Trimming cost V 0 bases and J 1 base, with 10 bases left between them. Germline V gene data show CDR1 as SGHRS and CDR2 as YFSETQ. Here the CDR3 DNA reads TGCGCCAGCAGCTTGGAAAGAGGGATCCAAGAGACCCAGTACTTC. This encodes CASSLERGIQETQYF. The variable domain in full, with the rest retrieved from reference TRBV5-1 and TRBJ2-5, is KAGVTQTPRYLIKTRGQQVTLSCSPISGHRSVSWYQQTPGQGLQFLFEYFSETQRNKGNFPGRFSGRQFSNSRSEMNVSTLELGDSALYLCASSLERGIQETQYFGPGTRLLVL.

The rearrangement uses TRBV5-4 and TRBJ1-2; maybe TRBD1 (6 bases). In germline, CDR1 is SGHNT, CDR2 YYREEE (reference sequence). V lost 4 bases to trimming and J lost 4 bases, with 14 bases between them. The CDR3 is 14 amino acids. CDR3 sequence: CASSPSGGSYGYTF. The CDR3 DNA follows: TGTGCCAGCAGCCCCTCGGGGGGCAGCTATGGCTACACCTTC. Variable domain in full (rest from reference TRBV5-4 and TRBJ1-2): ETGVTQSPTHLIKTRGQQVTLRCSSQSGHNTVSWYQQALGQGPQFIFQYYREEENGRGNFPPRFSGLQFPNYSSELNVNALELDDSALYLCASSPSGGSYGYTFGSGTRLTVV.

The chain uses TRBV11-2 and TRBJ1-1; D possibly corresponds to TRBD1 (5 bases). Per germline, CDR1 SGHAT and CDR2 FQNNGV. The V gene lost 5 bases and the J gene lost 4 bases, with 11 bases spanning the gap. The CDR3 is 13 amino acids. The CDR3 loop is CASSLRRGTEAFF. The CDR3 DNA reads as TGTGCCAGCAGCCTCCGAAGGGGCACTGAAGCTTTCTTT.

This clone was detected a few times. The genes are TRBV6-2 or TRBV6-3 and TRBJ1-2; 7 bases are shared with TRBD1. The CDR3 spans 16 residues. The ends lost 2 bases at V and 7 bases at J; junction bases unmatched: 13. Germline V CDR1 and CDR2: MNHEY, SVGEGT. The CDR3 nucleotides read TGTGCCAGCAGTTACGGAGGTTCGACAGGGAGGTCTGGCTACACCTTC. It encodes CASSYGGSTGRSGYTF.

The sample holds one count of this clone. The chain carries TRBV28 and TRBJ2-1; D call uncertain. CDR3 length: 15 amino acids. Germline V gives CDR1 MDHEN, CDR2 SYDVKM. V dropped 3 bases and J dropped 2 bases, with 11 bases sitting between them. The CDR3 DNA follows: TGTGCCAGCAGTTTCGGTAGCAGCACCTACAATGAGCAGTTCTTC. It encodes CASSFGSSTYNEQFF.

The V gene is TRBV18, the J gene TRBJ1-1; TRBD1 might be the D (6 bases). Per the germline V gene, CDR1 is KGHSH and CDR2 is LQKENI. The ends were cut back, 2 bases at V and 0 bases at J, with 10 bases in the middle. The CDR3 covers 15 residues. The CDR3 nucleotides read TGTGCCAGCTCACCAGCACAGGGACTGAACACTGAAGCTTTCTTT. Translating it yields CASSPAQGLNTEAFF.

The gene calls are TRBV4-1 and TRBJ2-1; TRBD2 is a possible D gene (6 bases). With 4 bases removed from V and 0 bases from J, the gap between germline ends came to 13 bases. The CDR3 runs 16 residues. Germline assignment: CDR1 MGHRA and CDR2 YSYEKL. The CDR3: CASSLSGGVSYNEQFF. CDR3 sequence (DNA): TGCGCCAGCAGCCTCTCCGGGGGTGTCTCCTACAATGAGCAGTTCTTC.

Details on this clone: An end of the junction differs from the germline gene, which may be a read error. V and J are TRBV7-8 and TRBJ2-5; 7 nucleotides match TRBD2. This CDR3 has 15 amino acids. Germline CDR1 and CDR2: SGHVS and FQNEAQ. The CDR3 sequence is CAGSSAAGEYETQYF. For the CDR3, the DNA is TGTGCCGGCAGCAGCGCGGCGGGAGAATATGAGACCCAGTACTTC.

This clone was observed a single time. The chain uses TRBV2 and TRBJ2-2; tentative D call: TRBD2 (5 bases). V was clipped by 2 bases and J by 1 base, with 11 bases between them. CDR3 length: 16 amino acids. CDR1 and CDR2 from the germline V gene are SNHLY and FYNNEI. This CDR3 reads CASSESRGLNTGELFF. The CDR3 coding sequence is TGTGCCAGCAGTGAATCGCGCGGGTTGAACACCGGGGAGCTGTTTTTT.

The J gene is TRBJ2-1, the V gene TRBV28, with D uncertain. This CDR3 is built from 15 residues. Trimming shortened V by 7 bases and J by 0 bases, and 13 bases separated the two germline ends. Germline lookup yields CDR1 MDHEN and CDR2 SYDVKM. CDR3 bases: TGTGCCAGCACCCTATCGGGTTTCTCCTACAATGAGCAGTTCTTC. As protein: CASTLSGFSYNEQFF.

The J gene is TRBJ2-5, the V gene TRBV30; possibly TRBD1 for D (5 bases). The CDR3 is 14 amino acids. Trimming shortened V by 2 bases and J by 4 bases, and 14 bases separated the two germline ends. Per germline, CDR1 GTSNPN and CDR2 SVGIG (reference sequence). The CDR3 DNA reads as TGTGCCTGGAGTAAATGGGGCAGGAGAGAGACCCAGTACTTC. Encoded protein: CAWSKWGRRETQYF.

The chain joins TRBV25-1 to TRBJ1-3, with a possible D match to TRBD1 (6 bases). CDR3 size: 15 residues. Trimming removed 1 base at V and 3 bases at J, with 10 bases between. In germline, CDR1 is MGHDK, CDR2 SYGVNS. This CDR3 reads CASSEFGGGGNTIYF. Written as DNA, the CDR3 is TGTGCCAGCAGTGAATTTGGGGGCGGTGGAAACACCATATATTTT.

The chain is built from TRBV5-1 and TRBJ2-1; the match to TRBD2 covers 9 bases. V gave up 0 bases and J gave up 3 bases; unmatched junction bases: 1. Germline V gene lookup returns CDR1 SGHRS and CDR2 YFSETQ. The CDR3 has 15 residues. CDR3 loop: CASSLVAGVYNEQFF. CDR3 sequence (DNA): TGCGCCAGCAGCTTGGTAGCGGGGGTCTACAATGAGCAGTTCTTC. Complete variable domain (other parts from reference TRBV5-1 and TRBJ2-1): KAGVTQTPRYLIKTRGQQVTLSCSPISGHRSVSWYQQTPGQGLQFLFEYFSETQRNKGNFPGRFSGRQFSNSRSEMNVSTLELGDSALYLCASSLVAGVYNEQFFGPGTRLTVL.

On this clone: Other DNA sequences in the sample encode the same CDR3. The chain joins TRBV9 to TRBJ2-1; 8 bases match TRBD2. The V and J ends lost 0 bases and 4 bases, in that order; junction bases with no gene match: 3. The CDR3 runs 15 residues. Germline V gives CDR1 SGDLS, CDR2 YYNGEE. CDR3 residues: CASSVASGGYNEQFF. The CDR3 DNA sequence: TGTGCCAGCAGCGTAGCCAGCGGGGGTTACAATGAGCAGTTCTTC.

The V and J genes are TRBV30 and TRBJ1-5; 8 nucleotides line up with TRBD1. V was clipped by 4 bases and J by 5 bases; unmatched bases: 4. Germline V gene data show CDR1 as GTSNPN and CDR2 as SVGIG (reference sequence). CDR3 size: 13 residues. The CDR3 region is CAWTDRDYQPQHF. The DNA for the CDR3 is TGTGCCTGGACGGACAGGGATTATCAGCCCCAGCATTTT.

The genes are TRBV7-9 and TRBJ2-3, with 9 positions matching TRBD1. CDR3 length: 15 residues. Germline lookup yields CDR1 SEHNR and CDR2 FQNEAQ (reference sequence). V dropped 2 bases and J dropped 3; count of bases not matched to a gene: 3. CDR3 residues: CASSLRDRATDTQYF. For the CDR3, the DNA is TGTGCCAGCAGCTTACGGGACAGGGCAACAGATACGCAGTATTTT.